This T cell receptor beta chain is from a study of T cells in Graves' hyperthyroidism and ophthalmopathy. The V gene's germline CDR1 is KGHDR and CDR2 SFDVKD. The length of the CDR3 is 13 residues. V lost 3 bases and J lost 7, with 11 bases in between. The table lists this clonotype with many counts. Amplified TCR beta CDR3 regions came from RNA transcripts. HTBI primers were the set used in a first-round RT-PCR of the TCR CDR3. TCRdb re-called the multiplex PCR reads with MiXCR, one entry per CDR3 protein. The sample records 500,000 to 550,000 distinct CDR3 sequences, approximately 20% being singletons.

Input material: blood. V gene TRBV24-1 combines with J gene TRBJ1-1; D gene unclear. The clonotype originates from a man between 40 and 49 years old with Graves' ophthalmopathy. CDR3 in DNA: TGTGCCACCAGTGATCGAAATGGGAATGAAGCTTTCTTT. Its translation: CATSDRNGNEAFF.